Following are 25 T cell receptor beta chains from one sample sequenced in a study of T cells in Graves' hyperthyroidism and ophthalmopathy. Regions amplified from RNA transcripts were the TCR beta CDR3 regions. The TCR CDR3 was amplified in a first-round RT-PCR using the HTBI primer set. TCRdb reprocessed the multiplex PCR reads with MiXCR, giving one entry per CDR3 protein. The sample carries around 400,000 distinct CDR3 sequences, roughly 25% recorded once. The sample was blood. All receptors come from a man in his forties or fifties with Graves' hyperthyroidism.

The gene calls are TRBV6-1 and TRBJ1-1, with 7 bases that match TRBD1. V trimming: 0 bases; J trimming: 7 bases; junction bases outside the gene matches: 8. Germline V gives CDR1 MNHNS, CDR2 SASEGT. The CDR3 has 15 amino acids. The CDR3 is CASSEATGAKGEAFF. The DNA of the CDR3 is TGTGCCAGCAGTGAAGCCACAGGGGCAAAGGGTGAAGCTTTCTTT.

As to this clonotype: This could be a read error, since a much larger clone is one nucleotide away. The CDR3 nucleotides read TGTGCCACCGGTGATGGACAGGGGGACTATGGCTACACCTTC. Protein product: CATGDGQGDYGYTF. The V gene is TRBV24-1, the J gene TRBJ1-2, with 10 bases fitting TRBD1. Germline V gene sequence: CDR1 KGHDR, CDR2 SFDVKD. The CDR3 contains 14 residues.

This rearrangement joins TRBV29-1 to TRBJ2-7; TRBD1 agrees at 11 bases. CDR3 length: 13 residues. Losses at the gene ends were 6 bases for V and 1 base for J; bases not matched to a gene: 2. Germline CDR1 SQVTM, CDR2 ANQGSEA. The CDR3 DNA is TGCAGCGTGTGGGACAGGGGGTCCTACGAGCAGTACTTC. Amino acids: CSVWDRGSYEQYF.

The sample holds a few counts of this clonotype. The chain recombines TRBV27 with TRBJ2-7; 8 bases match TRBD1. The CDR3 is 15 residues long. Germline CDR1 MNHEY, CDR2 SMNVEV (reference sequence). Germline trimming cut 4 bases from V and 4 bases from J; bases unmatched to any gene: 9. The CDR3 loop reads CASSYLGTGAYEQYF. For the CDR3, the DNA is TGTGCCAGCAGTTACCTCGGGACAGGAGCGTACGAGCAGTACTTC.

The V call is TRBV29-1, the J call TRBJ2-3; D remains ambiguous. Germline loops: CDR1 SQVTM, CDR2 ANQGSEA. V was cut by 5 bases and J by 5 bases, with 8 bases left in between. The CDR3 is 11 amino acids. Here the CDR3 reads CSVTAKDTQYF. For the CDR3, the DNA is TGCAGCGTTACAGCTAAAGATACGCAGTATTTT.

In this sample, this clonotype turned up many times. The chain carries TRBV6-1 and TRBJ2-7; possibly TRBD1 for D (6 bases). CDR1 is MNHNS and CDR2 is SASEGT in the germline V gene. Trimming left V 8 bases short and J 7 bases short, with 18 bases between. This CDR3 comprises 13 residues. The CDR3 is CASLTTGLGEQYF. The CDR3 DNA is TGTGCCAGCCTTACTACAGGGCTGGGGGAGCAGTACTTC.

This clonotype was found a few times. The V and J genes are TRBV7-7 and TRBJ2-5; tentative D call: TRBD2 (6 bases). The ends were cut back, 5 bases at V and 5 bases at J, with 12 bases in the middle. Germline loops: CDR1 SSHAT, CDR2 FNYEAQ (reference sequence). CDR3 length equals 13 residues. The CDR3 coding sequence is TGTGCCAGCAGCAAGGGACTCGGGGAGACCCAGTACTTC. It translates to CASSKGLGETQYF.

This chain joins TRBV6-1 and TRBJ1-5; D gene ambiguous. The CDR3 is 15 residues long. V was cut by 1 base and J by 4 bases, with 11 bases left in between. The germline CDR1 and CDR2 sequences are MNHNS and SASEGT. The CDR3 DNA sequence: TGTGCCAGCAGTGAAGGGACCTTTCGTAATCAGCCCCAGCATTTT. Translation: CASSEGTFRNQPQHF.

The chain recombines TRBV14 with TRBJ1-2, with D perhaps TRBD1 (5 bases). The CDR3 contains 13 residues. Germline-derived CDR1 and CDR2 are SGHDN and FVKESK. V lost 4 bases and J lost 8, with 14 bases in between. DNA for the CDR3: TGTGCCAGCAGCCTAGGACATGATGGGGGCTACACCTTC. Protein sequence: CASSLGHDGGYTF. Complete variable domain (other parts from reference TRBV14 and TRBJ1-2): EAGVTQFPSHSVIEKGQTVTLRCDPISGHDNLYWYRRVMGKEIKFLLHFVKESKQDESGMPNNRFLAERTGGTYSTLKVQPAELEDSGVYFCASSLGHDGGYTFGSGTRLTVV.

The V and J genes are TRBV15 and TRBJ2-7; 8 bases map to TRBD1. Unmatched junction bases numbered 5, after V lost 0 bases and J lost 1 base. The CDR3 covers 16 residues. Germline CDR1 LNHNV, CDR2 YYDKDF (reference sequence). DNA of the CDR3: TGTGCCACCAGCAGAGATTTGACAGGGGTGTCCTACGAGCAGTACTTC. Translation gives CATSRDLTGVSYEQYF.

The V and J genes are TRBV5-1 and TRBJ2-2, with D unclear. CDR1 and CDR2 (germline): SGHRS, YFSETQ. The CDR3 has 19 residues. Trimming took off 2 bases at V and 1 base at J, with 21 bases between the two ends. The DNA for the CDR3 is TGCGCCAGCAGCTTAACGCGACCAGAGATTATGGTGAACACCGGGGAGCTGTTTTTT. Amino acid sequence: CASSLTRPEIMVNTGELFF.

This clonotype was observed at least ten times. The chain recombines TRBV7-2 with TRBJ2-5; 9 nucleotides align to TRBD2. The J segment lost 0 bases and the V segment lost 2 bases, leaving 4 bases of the junction unmatched. In germline, CDR1 is SGHTA, CDR2 FQGNSA. CDR3 size: 16 residues. CDR3 in DNA: TGTGCCAGCAGCTTATTCGGACTAGCGAACCAAGAGACCCAGTACTTC. It yields the protein CASSLFGLANQETQYF.

This clonotype was seen only a few times. V usage is TRBV5-1 and J usage is TRBJ2-4, with D unclear. In germline, CDR1 is SGHRS, CDR2 YFSETQ. CDR3 length equals 15 residues. Trimming cost V 0 bases and J 0 bases, with 7 bases left between them. CDR3 nucleotides: TGCGCCAGCAGCTTGGACAGCCTAGCCAAAAACATTCAGTACTTC. Translating it yields CASSLDSLAKNIQYF.

This chain joins TRBV20-1 and TRBJ2-3; weak D call: TRBD2 (5 bases). Looked up from germline, CDR1 is DFQATT and CDR2 is SNEGSKA (reference sequence). V shed 1 base and J shed 2 bases, with 10 bases lying between them. The CDR3 has 14 residues. The CDR3 is CSARVLGNTDTQYF. The CDR3 DNA follows: TGCAGTGCTAGAGTACTAGGAAACACAGATACGCAGTATTTT.

This chain uses TRBV11-2 with TRBJ2-2, with 9 bases matching TRBD1. Losses at the gene ends were 5 bases for V and 1 base for J; bases not matched to a gene: 2. The CDR3 is 15 amino acids. In germline, CDR1 is SGHAT, CDR2 FQNNGV. The CDR3 bases are TGTGCCAGCAGCATGACAGGGGGGAACACCGGGGAGCTGTTTTTT. Amino acids: CASSMTGGNTGELFF.

The rearrangement links TRBV27 to TRBJ2-5; D possibly uses TRBD1 or TRBD2 (5 bases each). From germline, CDR1 is MNHEY and CDR2 SMNVEV (reference sequence). CDR3 length: 13 amino acids. V lost 6 bases and J lost 5, with 13 bases in between. CDR3: CASRRVGTETQYF. In nucleotides, the CDR3 is TGTGCCAGCAGGAGGGTCGGGACGGAGACCCAGTACTTC.

The V and J genes are TRBV7-6 and TRBJ2-5, with 7 bases that match TRBD1. The V gene end was trimmed by 0 bases and the J gene end by 7 bases; junction bases not matched to a gene: 5. This CDR3 contains 14 residues. Germline values: CDR1 SGHVS, CDR2 FNYEAQ. The CDR3, as DNA: TGTGCCAGCAGCTTAGCGACAGGGAAGGCGACCCAGTACTTC. It specifies CASSLATGKATQYF.

This clonotype was picked up many times. V is TRBV6-1 and J is TRBJ1-1, with 9 nucleotides matching TRBD1. This CDR3 has 13 residues. V lost 6 bases, J lost 6 bases, and 5 bases stayed unmatched. CDR1 MNHNS and CDR2 SASEGT come from the germline V gene. CDR3 residues: CASRKQGAPEAFF. Here the CDR3 DNA reads TGTGCCAGCAGGAAACAGGGGGCACCTGAAGCTTTCTTT.

This clonotype has a handful of counts. The chain recombines TRBV7-2 with TRBJ2-7; 8 bases are a match to TRBD1. Germline V gives CDR1 SGHTA, CDR2 FQGNSA. The CDR3 runs 12 residues. The J segment lost 5 bases and the V segment lost 6 bases, leaving 3 bases of the junction unmatched. The CDR3 loop reads CASSMTGDEQYF. The CDR3 region has the DNA TGTGCCAGCAGTATGACAGGGGACGAGCAGTACTTC.

This clonotype was recorded a few times. This chain uses TRBV3-1 with TRBJ2-7; tentative D call: TRBD2 (6 bases). This CDR3 region has 15 residues. Germline V gene sequence: CDR1 LGHDT, CDR2 YNNKEL (reference sequence). Deletions cut 4 bases from V and 3 bases from J, with 16 bases between. CDR3 sequence (DNA): TGTGCCAGCAGCCGACTAGTGGGGGAAATCTACGAGCAGTACTTC. Encoded protein: CASSRLVGEIYEQYF.

The chain has TRBV27 and TRBJ1-1; weak D call: TRBD1 (6 bases). This CDR3 spans 15 amino acids. The V end lost 4 bases, the J end lost 1 base, and 13 bases lay between the germline ends. CDR1 is MNHEY, CDR2 SMNVEV, per germline (reference sequence). The CDR3 bases are TGTGCCAGCAGTTGGAGCCCGGGACAGAACACTGAAGCTTTCTTT. Protein sequence: CASSWSPGQNTEAFF.

This clonotype was recorded a few times. CDR3: CASRDSVNEQFF. CDR3 DNA sequence: TGCGCCAGCCGGGACAGCGTCAATGAGCAGTTCTTC. The chain carries TRBV5-1 and TRBJ2-1; TRBD1 matches at 7 bases. Trimming cost V 7 bases and J 6 bases; bases outside gene matches: 4. Germline V CDR1 and CDR2: SGHRS, YFSETQ. The CDR3 totals 12 residues.

The gene calls are TRBV19 and TRBJ1-1; no reliable D call. The germline gives CDR1 LNHDA, CDR2 SQIVND (reference sequence). V dropped 3 bases and J dropped 5 bases, with 16 bases sitting between them. The CDR3 contains 15 residues. The CDR3 here is CASSIPAAPRTEAFF. The DNA for the CDR3 is TGTGCCAGTAGTATCCCGGCAGCCCCTCGTACTGAAGCTTTCTTT.

The CDR3 coding sequence is TGTGCCACCAGTGACCCCGCACTCCAAGAGACCCAGTACTTC. Translated: CATSDPALQETQYF. The rearrangement joins TRBV24-1 to TRBJ2-5; D gene uncertain. The V end was cut by 4 bases, the J end by 1 base, with 9 bases between. This CDR3 region has 14 residues. In germline, CDR1 is KGHDR, CDR2 SFDVKD.

This clonotype was detected many times. This chain uses TRBV6-1 with TRBJ2-3; D gene ambiguous. V lost 0 bases and J lost 4, with 17 bases in between. Germline loops: CDR1 MNHNS, CDR2 SASEGT. CDR3 length: 17 amino acids. The CDR3 loop is CASSEAGQTFGADTQYF. The CDR3 bases are TGTGCCAGCAGTGAAGCAGGGCAGACTTTCGGTGCAGATACGCAGTATTTT.